A single sample gave rise to the 26 T cell receptor beta chains below, sequenced in a study of blood T cell repertoires in COVID-19. Generated by immunoSEQ multiplex PCR, the TCRdb table keeps only in-frame clones and is missing some. Among around 60,000 clones listed, roughly four fifths were seen once. Sequencing input: peripheral blood. Every receptor here comes from an elderly man with acute or convalescent COVID-19.

The chain carries TRBV6-5 and TRBJ2-6; unclear D gene. V was cut by 6 bases and J by 0 bases, with 9 bases left in between. The CDR3 length is 15 residues. CDR1 and CDR2 from the germline V gene are MNHEY and SVGAGI. CDR3 coding DNA: TGTGCCAGCAGAACAAGTTACTCTGGGGCCAACGTCCTGACTTTC. Translating gives CASRTSYSGANVLTF.

The gene calls are TRBV5-1 and TRBJ1-2; tentatively, D is TRBD1 (6 bases). Germline V CDR1 and CDR2: SGHRS, YFSETQ. Trimming took 2 bases from V and 6 from J, leaving 14 bases between them. This CDR3 has 14 residues. The CDR3 loop is CASSFRGHDDGYTF. The CDR3 DNA is TGCGCCAGCAGCTTCAGGGGCCACGACGATGGCTACACCTTC.

The V call is TRBV5-4, the J call TRBJ1-1; TRBD1 agrees at 7 bases. Germline V gives CDR1 SGHNT, CDR2 YYREEE (reference sequence). The CDR3 has 15 amino acids. The junction had 4 bases not matched to a gene; V was cut back by 0 bases and J by 2 bases. The CDR3, as DNA: TGTGCCAGCAGCTTGGCCCAGGGGGGAAACACTGAAGCTTTCTTT. This encodes CASSLAQGGNTEAFF.

As for this clone: Distinct nucleotide sequences in the sample also encode this CDR3. V is TRBV19 and J is TRBJ1-2; the D is unclear. The length of the CDR3 is 13 residues. Germline lookup yields CDR1 LNHDA and CDR2 SQIVND (reference sequence). V shed 3 bases and J shed 2 bases, with 7 bases lying between them. Here the CDR3 DNA reads TGTGCCAGTAGTATGGGCGGGAACTATGGCTACACCTTC. It translates to CASSMGGNYGYTF. The whole variable domain, filled in from reference TRBV19 and TRBJ1-2, reads DGGITQSPKYLFRKEGQNVTLSCEQNLNHDAMYWYRQDPGQGLRLIYYSQIVNDFQKGDIAEGYSVSREKKESFPLTVTSAQKNPTAFYLCASSMGGNYGYTFGSGTRLTVV.

In its sample, this clone ranks as medium-sized. The rearrangement links TRBV23-1 to TRBJ1-5, with D possibly being TRBD1 (5 bases). TRBV23-1 is sorted into the ORF group, with uncertain function. The CDR3 consists of 15 residues. V dropped 4 bases and J dropped 0 bases, with 10 bases sitting between them. For the CDR3, the DNA is TGCGCCAGCAGTCCTGACAGACTTAGCAATCAGCCCCAGCATTTT. Amino acids: CASSPDRLSNQPQHF.

This rearrangement joins TRBV6-2 or TRBV6-3 to TRBJ2-3, with 14 bases fitting TRBD2. CDR3 size: 17 residues. V shed 4 bases and J 2 bases; nucleotides not matched to a gene: 5. Per the germline V gene, CDR1 is MNHEY and CDR2 is SVGEGT. CDR3 in amino acids: CASSSRLAGGFTDTQYF. Here the CDR3 DNA reads TGTGCCAGCAGTTCGCGACTAGCGGGGGGGTTCACAGATACGCAGTATTTT.

The chain combines TRBV27 with TRBJ2-7; 9 nucleotides align to TRBD1. The V segment lost 6 bases and the J segment 3 bases; nucleotides outside the gene matches: 9. CDR1 and CDR2 from the germline V gene are MNHEY and SMNVEV (reference sequence). There are 15 residues in the CDR3. The CDR3 DNA reads TGTGCCAGCAGCGAGGGGGGGACAGGGCTCTACGAGCAGTACTTC. Translation gives CASSEGGTGLYEQYF.

Worth noting for this clone: Other DNA sequences within the sample encode an identical CDR3. V usage is TRBV6-5 and J usage is TRBJ1-1; 11 bases match TRBD1. The germline V gene encodes CDR1 MNHEY and CDR2 SVGAGI. The ends lost 2 bases at V and 8 bases at J; junction bases unmatched: 4. The CDR3 sequence is 14 residues long. DNA for the CDR3: TGTGCCAGCAGTTACACCGGACAGGGGGCCGAAGCTTTCTTT. Its protein product is CASSYTGQGAEAFF.

The V and J genes are TRBV11-3 and TRBJ2-2; D is unresolved. This CDR3 spans 16 amino acids. The germline V gene encodes CDR1 SGHNT and CDR2 YENEEA. V lost 2 bases and J lost 0, with 10 bases in between. CDR3 residues: CASSLYRRTNTGELFF. DNA of the CDR3: TGTGCCAGCAGCTTATATAGGCGGACGAACACCGGGGAGCTGTTTTTT.

This CDR3 is CASSGGHGNSPLHF. The CDR3 nucleotides are TGTGCCAGCAGCGGGGGACACGGGAATTCACCCCTCCACTTT. The V and J genes are TRBV9 and TRBJ1-6; tentatively, D is TRBD1 (6 bases). The germline V gene has CDR1 SGDLS and CDR2 YYNGEE. There are 14 residues in the CDR3. Trimming left V 3 bases short and J 7 bases short, with 11 bases between.

This chain joins TRBV6-1 and TRBJ1-2, with D uncertain. The germline CDR1 and CDR2 sequences are MNHNS and SASEGT. Trimming took 3 bases from V and 6 from J, leaving 5 bases between them. There are 11 residues in the CDR3. DNA of the CDR3: TGTGCCAGCAGTGAGAGGGATGGCTACACCTTC. It encodes CASSERDGYTF.

The CDR3 is CASSEGASGGETQYF. The CDR3 bases are TGTGCCAGCAGTGAAGGGGCTAGCGGGGGTGAGACCCAGTACTTC. The genes are TRBV2 and TRBJ2-5; 10 bases agree with TRBD2. The CDR3 totals 15 residues. J was trimmed by 5 bases and V by 1 base; bases with no gene match: 4. CDR1 and CDR2 (germline): SNHLY, FYNNEI.

The CDR3 reads CASSLGGTDGAGELFF. For the CDR3, the DNA is TGTGCCAGCAGCTTGGGAGGGACCGACGGCGCCGGGGAGCTGTTTTTT. This chain uses TRBV4-2 with TRBJ2-2, with 7 positions matching TRBD2. This CDR3 region has 16 residues. Germline V gene lookup returns CDR1 LGHNA and CDR2 YNFKEQ. The V segment lost 5 bases and the J segment 6 bases; nucleotides outside the gene matches: 12.

The CDR3 loop reads CASSQGQAYEQYF. CDR3 DNA sequence: TGTGCCAGCTCACAAGGACAGGCCTACGAGCAGTACTTC. The rearrangement uses TRBV18 and TRBJ2-7, with 7 bases fitting TRBD1. The CDR3 runs 13 residues. V lost 4 bases to trimming and J lost 2 bases; unmatched junction nucleotides: 2. CDR1 is KGHSH and CDR2 is LQKENI in the germline V gene.

This chain links TRBV25-1 with TRBJ2-7; TRBD1 might be the D (5 bases). CDR1 and CDR2 (germline): MGHDK, SYGVNS. V shed 1 base and J shed 1 base, with 8 bases lying between them. The CDR3 covers 14 residues. The CDR3 sequence is CASSEWGRSYEQYF. The CDR3 coding sequence is TGTGCCAGCAGTGAATGGGGCAGGTCCTACGAGCAGTACTTC.

The V and J genes are TRBV29-1 and TRBJ1-1, with TRBD1 matching over 11 bases. Germline CDR1 is SQVTM and CDR2 is ANQGSEA. This CDR3 comprises 14 residues. With V trimmed by 7 bases and J by 7 bases, 11 bases remained unmatched. The CDR3 DNA reads TGCAGCGGAGGGACAGGGGGTAGGGCCAGTGAAGCTTTCTTT. This sequence encodes CSGGTGGRASEAFF. Using reference TRBV29-1 and TRBJ1-1 for the parts outside the CDR3, the full variable domain is SAVISQKPSRDICQRGTSLTIQCQVDSQVTMMFWYRQQPGQSLTLIATANQGSEATYESGFVIDKFPISRPNLTFSTLTVSNMSPEDSSIYLCSGGTGGRASEAFFGQGTRLTVV.

DNA for the CDR3: TGTGCCAGCAGCGCCCGGACAGGGTTCAACGAGCAGTACTTC. Protein sequence: CASSARTGFNEQYF. This chain uses TRBV9 with TRBJ2-7; TRBD1 agrees at 8 bases. The germline V gene encodes CDR1 SGDLS and CDR2 YYNGEE. The CDR3 sequence is 14 residues long. With V trimmed by 3 bases and J by 5 bases, 7 bases remained unmatched.

The rearrangement joins TRBV4-1 to TRBJ2-1, with 9 bases lining up with TRBD2. With 4 bases clipped from V and 8 bases from J, the junction kept 6 bases outside the gene matches. Germline V CDR1 and CDR2: MGHRA, YSYEKL. The CDR3 has 14 amino acids. The chain's CDR3 is CASSRGLATDEQFF. CDR3 sequence (DNA): TGCGCCAGCAGCCGAGGACTAGCGACCGATGAGCAGTTCTTC.

The CDR3 nucleotides read TGCGCCAGCAGGGACAGGGGGCTCTACAATGAGCAGTTCTTC. Translating gives CASRDRGLYNEQFF. The rearrangement links TRBV5-1 to TRBJ2-1; 11 nucleotides agree with TRBD1. The V segment lost 5 bases and the J segment 3 bases; nucleotides outside the gene matches: 1. The CDR3 sequence is 14 residues long. Germline V CDR1 and CDR2: SGHRS, YFSETQ.

This sequence joins TRBV29-1 and TRBJ2-7; 7 positions match TRBD1. Germline V gives CDR1 SQVTM, CDR2 ANQGSEA. CDR3 length: 13 residues. V shed 5 bases and J 3 bases; nucleotides not matched to a gene: 7. This CDR3 is CSVQIQGIYEQYF. The CDR3 nucleotides are TGCAGCGTTCAAATACAGGGGATCTACGAGCAGTACTTC.

The chain uses TRBV27 and TRBJ2-2, with D perhaps TRBD2 (5 bases). V gave up 11 bases and J gave up 2 bases, with 21 bases separating them. CDR1 and CDR2 from the germline V gene are MNHEY and SMNVEV (reference sequence). This CDR3 is built from 16 residues. The CDR3 here is CASSIFLEENTGELFF. The CDR3 DNA is TGTGCCTCTAGCATATTCCTAGAAGAAAACACCGGGGAGCTGTTTTTT.

The chain carries TRBV5-5 and TRBJ2-1, with a weak D call TRBD2 (5 bases). The CDR3 contains 13 residues. Germline V gene sequence: CDR1 SGHKS, CDR2 YYEKEE (reference sequence). Trimming shortened V by 4 bases and J by 2 bases, and 7 bases separated the two germline ends. The CDR3 here is CASSTGAYNEQFF. DNA for the CDR3: TGTGCCAGCAGCACCGGGGCCTACAATGAGCAGTTCTTC.

This chain connects TRBV19 to TRBJ1-1; D is ambiguous. Germline V gives CDR1 LNHDA, CDR2 SQIVND (reference sequence). V shed 7 bases and J shed 4 bases, with 10 bases lying between them. CDR3 length equals 12 residues. The CDR3 nucleotides read TGTGCCAGTACGCCACGGGGCACTGAAGCTTTCTTT. Its protein product is CASTPRGTEAFF.

The chain employs TRBV4-1 and TRBJ2-7; 11 nucleotides align to TRBD2. Looked up from germline, CDR1 is MGHRA and CDR2 is YSYEKL. The trim removed 2 bases at V and 4 bases at J, leaving 7 bases unmatched. The CDR3 covers 16 residues. This CDR3 is CASSQRPSGGLYEQYF. The CDR3 DNA reads as TGCGCCAGCAGCCAACGCCCTAGCGGGGGGTTATACGAGCAGTACTTC.

V and J are TRBV5-4 and TRBJ1-5; the D is unclear. Trimming took off 1 base at V and 7 bases at J, with 6 bases between the two ends. The CDR3 has 12 amino acids. Germline CDR1 reads SGHNT; CDR2 reads YYREEE (reference sequence). CDR3 sequence reads: CASSLRYQPQHF. The CDR3 DNA reads as TGTGCCAGCAGCTTGCGGTACCAGCCCCAGCATTTT. The full variable domain, its missing parts supplied by reference TRBV5-4 and TRBJ1-5, is ETGVTQSPTHLIKTRGQQVTLRCSSQSGHNTVSWYQQALGQGPQFIFQYYREEENGRGNFPPRFSGLQFPNYSSELNVNALELDDSALYLCASSLRYQPQHFGDGTRLSIL.

V usage is TRBV5-1 and J usage is TRBJ2-5; 7 bases align to TRBD2. V was clipped by 4 bases and J by 0 bases; unmatched bases: 6. Germline lookup yields CDR1 SGHRS and CDR2 YFSETQ. The CDR3 loop spans 15 amino acids. CDR3 sequence (DNA): TGCGCCAGCAGCCCTCTAGCGGATTACCAAGAGACCCAGTACTTC. Translating gives CASSPLADYQETQYF.